Listed here is a single T cell receptor beta chain. The same CDR3 arises from other DNA sequences in this sample as well. This entry belongs to a study of blood T cell repertoires in COVID-19. The method was immunoSEQ multiplex PCR; TCRdb's version includes in-frame clones alone and lacks a portion of them. The sample lists 150,000 to 180,000 clones; roughly 80% were seen once. The germline V gene encodes CDR1 SGDLS and CDR2 YYNGEE. V dropped 5 bases and J dropped 2; count of bases not matched to a gene: 6. The CDR3 extends over 14 amino acids. This sequence was found in an elderly man with acute or convalescent COVID-19. Material for sequencing was peripheral blood. The chain recombines TRBV9 with TRBJ1-1, with 7 bases matching TRBD1. CDR3 protein: CASSDRVANTEAFF. The CDR3 DNA sequence: TGTGCCAGCAGTGACAGGGTAGCTAACACTGAAGCTTTCTTT.